The clone carrying this T cell receptor (beta chain) came up many times. This record comes from a study of T-cell reconstitution after alpha-beta-depleted transplantation in children. Trimming pared 6 bases from V and 2 bases from J, leaving 17 bases between. CDR3 length: 14 amino acids. Germline V CDR1 and CDR2: DFQATT, SNEGSKA (reference sequence). The library targeted TCRbeta and was prepared with unique molecular identifiers. Via MiXCR, TCRdb re-called the PCR reads, giving one row per CDR3 protein. The repertoire consists of under 750,000 distinct CDR3 sequences, with under 25% occurring once and the leading ten covering around an eighth.

The rearrangement joins TRBV20-1 to TRBJ2-7; no reliable D call. The sequenced sample was PBMCs, mostly from graft donor cells, obtained 360 days after TCRalphabeta/CD19-depleted stem cell transplant. The TCR sequence derives from a boy younger than two who had a stem cell transplant for acute myeloid leukemia, so the T cells may come from the graft donor. CDR3 residues: CSAVNPLRAYEQYF. CDR3 sequence (DNA): TGCAGTGCCGTAAACCCTTTAAGGGCCTACGAGCAGTACTTC.